This TCR beta chain comes out of a study of technical replicates of blood from several donors. The protocol was immunoSEQ multiplex PCR, while the TCRdb copy is restricted to in-frame clones and leaves out a portion. The table records 55,000 to 75,000 clones, less than 95% of them present only once. Material for sequencing was PBMCs. The source of this sequence is a human donor in good health. Some clones in this sample may be carry-over from other donors' samples.

The CDR3 DNA is TGTGCCAGCAGCCACAAGGACACTAGCACAGATACGCAGTATTTT. It specifies CASSHKDTSTDTQYF. This chain connects TRBV7-9 to TRBJ2-3, with D maybe TRBD1 (5 bases). This CDR3 spans 15 amino acids. Germline-derived CDR1 and CDR2 are SEHNR and FQNEAQ (reference sequence). The V and J ends lost 5 bases and 0 bases respectively, with 12 bases between them.